A single sample gave rise to the 17 T cell receptor beta chains below, sequenced in a study of blood T cells in healthy people across ages. A second about 7 to 11 cycle PCR used barcoded and J-beta primers. TCRdb reprocessed the 5' RACE reads with MiXCR, giving one entry per CDR3 protein. Altogether around 870,000 distinct CDR3 sequences are present, roughly 26% being singletons, with the ten largest covering 15% to 20%. The specimen sequenced was blood. Receptors originate from a woman of 80 years or more in good health.

The chain employs TRBV20-1 and TRBJ1-4; D perhaps matches TRBD1 (5 bases). The CDR3 consists of 14 residues. Trimming removed 2 bases from V and 7 bases from J, with 14 bases in between. Germline CDR1 is DFQATT and CDR2 is SNEGSKA (reference sequence). CDR3 amino acids: CSARKSRVGEKLFF. The CDR3 DNA is TGCAGTGCTAGAAAATCCAGGGTGGGTGAAAAACTGTTTTTT.

With regard to this clonotype: Possible read error: a much larger clone is one base away. The chain recombines TRBV29-1 with TRBJ2-4; D remains unclear. The better agreement between TRBJ2-5 and the DNA end casts doubt on the J call. The CDR3 extends over 13 amino acids. Germline CDR1 is SQVTM and CDR2 is ANQGSEA. The CDR3 reads CGVGWNRGETQYF. The DNA for the CDR3 is TGCGGCGTTGGGTGGAACCGTGGGGAGACCCAGTACTTC.

This clonotype was counted between two and nine times. V is TRBV29-1 and J is TRBJ1-1; the D is unclear. The germline gives CDR1 SQVTM, CDR2 ANQGSEA. Trimming cost V 0 bases and J 0 bases, with 11 bases left between them. The CDR3 consists of 15 residues. The CDR3 region is CSVEDSRNLNTEAFF. The CDR3 bases are TGCAGCGTTGAAGATAGCAGGAATTTGAACACTGAAGCTTTCTTT. The entire variable domain, with the rest obtained from reference TRBV29-1 and TRBJ1-1, is as follows: SAVISQKPSRDICQRGTSLTIQCQVDSQVTMMFWYRQQPGQSLTLIATANQGSEATYESGFVIDKFPISRPNLTFSTLTVSNMSPEDSSIYLCSVEDSRNLNTEAFFGQGTRLTVV.

This clonotype was seen ten or more times. The chain employs TRBV20-1 and TRBJ2-1; 16 nucleotides agree with TRBD2. This CDR3 has 16 amino acids. V was clipped by 5 bases and J by 10 bases; unmatched bases: 11. CDR1 and CDR2 (germline): DFQATT, SNEGSKA (reference sequence). The CDR3: CSARTGTSGGAREQFF. The CDR3 DNA follows: TGCAGTGCTCGTACCGGGACTAGCGGGGGGGCGCGGGAGCAGTTCTTC.

This clonotype showed up many times. The chain couples TRBV7-2 to TRBJ2-7; D gene unclear. Trimming removed 1 base at V and 1 base at J, with 11 bases between. There are 15 residues in the CDR3. The germline V gene has CDR1 SGHTA and CDR2 FQGNSA. DNA of the CDR3: TGTGCCAGCAGCTTAGGGCAAGGCTGGTCCTACGAGCAGTACTTC. Translation: CASSLGQGWSYEQYF.

This clonotype was seen more than once but under ten times. The rearrangement links TRBV19 to TRBJ1-1; D not certain. CDR1 and CDR2 from the germline V gene are LNHDA and SQIVND (reference sequence). The germline V and J ends were trimmed by 4 bases and 0 bases, with 6 bases remaining between them. This CDR3 has 13 amino acids. The CDR3 region has the DNA TGTGCCAGTAGTACTGAGATGAACACTGAAGCTTTCTTT. Protein sequence: CASSTEMNTEAFF.

This clonotype was found many times. The CDR3 reads CASSPRGAGDNEQFF. The CDR3 bases are TGTGCCAGCAGTCCCCGGGGGGCGGGGGACAATGAGCAGTTCTTC. The chain has TRBV27 and TRBJ2-1, with D possibly being TRBD2 (7 bases). Trimming removed 5 bases from V and 5 bases from J, with 16 bases in between. Germline CDR1 MNHEY, CDR2 SMNVEV (reference sequence). There are 15 residues in the CDR3.

There are many counts of this clonotype. The chain couples TRBV12-3 or TRBV12-4 to TRBJ2-1; no clear D gene. V was shortened by 6 bases and J by 4 bases, with 19 bases between the two germline ends. This CDR3 is 16 amino acids long. CDR3 amino acids: CASSDGPTVLYNEQFF. CDR3 in DNA: TGTGCCAGCAGCGACGGTCCAACGGTCTTATACAATGAGCAGTTCTTC.

This clonotype was detected ten times or more. The chain combines TRBV11-2 with TRBJ2-7; D is ambiguous. The V and J ends lost 5 bases and 6 bases respectively, with 11 bases between them. The CDR3 has 12 amino acids. Per germline, CDR1 SGHAT and CDR2 FQNNGV. Here the CDR3 DNA reads TGTGCCAGCAGCGCTCAGTCTCGCGAGCAGTACTTC. Protein: CASSAQSREQYF. Full variable domain (outside the CDR3, taken from reference TRBV11-2 and TRBJ2-7): EAGVAQSPRYKIIEKRQSVAFWCNPISGHATLYWYQQILGQGPKLLIQFQNNGVVDDSQLPKDRFSAERLKGVDSTLKIQPAKLEDSAVYLCASSAQSREQYFGPGTRLTVT.

This clonotype showed up just a few times. One junction end disagrees with the germline gene, perhaps due to a read error. J is TRBJ2-7 and V is TRBV27; 7 bases are shared with TRBD1. Germline-derived CDR1 and CDR2 are MNHEY and SMNVEV (reference sequence). The CDR3 sequence is 15 residues long. The CDR3 loop is CAGSQKTGIPHEQYF. The DNA of the CDR3 is TGTGCCGGCAGCCAAAAGACAGGGATCCCCCACGAGCAGTACTTC.

This clonotype was recorded a few times. A single base separates this from a much larger clone, so it may be a read error. The CDR3 is CSAPRPQSPGNTF. DNA for the CDR3: TGCAGTGCGCCGAGGCCCCAATCCCCCGGCAACACCTTC. The genes are TRBV20-1 and TRBJ1-2, with unresolved D. The CDR3 runs 13 residues. V dropped 6 bases and J dropped 12 bases, with 23 bases sitting between them. Germline V CDR1 and CDR2: DFQATT, SNEGSKA (reference sequence).

This clonotype was detected a few times. The rearrangement uses TRBV24-1 and TRBJ2-1, with 8 bases matching TRBD1. The V segment lost 2 bases and the J segment 1 base; nucleotides outside the gene matches: 6. The CDR3 runs to 17 residues. Germline-derived CDR1 and CDR2 are KGHDR and SFDVKD. The CDR3 DNA reads TGTGCCACCAGTGATTCCCCGGACAGGGCTTCCTACAATGAGCAGTTCTTC. It specifies CATSDSPDRASYNEQFF.

The V and J genes are TRBV13 and TRBJ2-1; D not certain. This CDR3 spans 13 amino acids. Germline V lookup: CDR1 PRHDT, CDR2 FYEKMQ (reference sequence). Trimming took 7 bases from V and 5 from J, leaving 12 bases between them. As DNA, the CDR3 is TGTGCCAGCACCGAACACGCGGACAATGAGCAGTTCTTC. Protein sequence: CASTEHADNEQFF.

The rearrangement links TRBV7-2 to TRBJ1-2; no firm D call. V was shortened by 2 bases and J by 4 bases, with 20 bases between the two germline ends. Germline values: CDR1 SGHTA, CDR2 FQGNSA. The CDR3 is made up of 17 amino acids. The CDR3 DNA follows: TGTGCCAGCAGCTTAAGAGTCGCAGACTCATCTAGCTATGGCTACACCTTC. This encodes CASSLRVADSSSYGYTF. The full variable domain, rest sourced from reference TRBV7-2 and TRBJ1-2, is GAGVSQSPSNKVTEKGKDVELRCDPISGHTALYWYRQSLGQGLEFLIYFQGNSAPDKSGLPSDRFSAERTGGSVSTLTIQRTQQEDSAVYLCASSLRVADSSSYGYTFGSGTRLTVV.

This clonotype was found many times. The rearrangement joins TRBV7-2 to TRBJ1-2, with TRBD1 as a possible D gene (5 bases). Germline CDR1 reads SGHTA; CDR2 reads FQGNSA. Trimming removed 0 bases at V and 8 bases at J, with 19 bases between. The CDR3 is 16 residues long. The CDR3 reads CASSLATSSPRGGYTF. The CDR3 DNA follows: TGTGCCAGCAGCTTAGCAACATCCTCCCCTAGGGGCGGCTACACCTTC.

A note on this clonotype: A much larger clone is a single base away; this may be a read error. This chain joins TRBV7-9 and TRBJ1-5; D unclear. The germline V gene encodes CDR1 SEHNR and CDR2 FQNEAQ (reference sequence). The CDR3 consists of 14 residues. Written as DNA, the CDR3 is TGTGCCGGCAGCCCCCTCGGTAGCAATCAGCCCCAGCATTTT. This gives the protein CAGSPLGSNQPQHF.

This clonotype was seen more than once but under ten times. The gene calls are TRBV6-6 and TRBJ1-2; the match to TRBD1 covers 9 bases. Losses at the gene ends were 6 bases for V and 6 bases for J; bases not matched to a gene: 5. Germline assignment: CDR1 MNHNY and CDR2 SVGAGI (reference sequence). The CDR3 runs 13 residues. CDR3 region: CASSHRTGDGYTF. In nucleotides, the CDR3 is TGTGCCAGCAGCCATCGGACAGGGGATGGCTACACCTTC.